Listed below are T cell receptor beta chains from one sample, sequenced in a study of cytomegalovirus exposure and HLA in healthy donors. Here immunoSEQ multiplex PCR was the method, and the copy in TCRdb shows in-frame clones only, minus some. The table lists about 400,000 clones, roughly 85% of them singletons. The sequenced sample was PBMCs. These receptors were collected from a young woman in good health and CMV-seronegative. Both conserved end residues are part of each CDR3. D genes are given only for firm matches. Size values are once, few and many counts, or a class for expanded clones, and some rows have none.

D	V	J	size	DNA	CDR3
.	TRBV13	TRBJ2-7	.	TGTGCCAGCAGCTCGTTTAGGGCAGGGGATAGGGACGAGCAGTACTTC	CASSSFRAGDRDEQYF
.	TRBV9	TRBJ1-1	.	TGTGCCAGCAGCGTAGTAGCCGGTAGAACTGAAGCTTTCTTT	CASSVVAGRTEAFF
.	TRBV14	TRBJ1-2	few	TGTGCCAGCAGCCAAGGCGGCGGAGGAAGCTATGGCTACACCTTC	CASSQGGGGSYGYTF
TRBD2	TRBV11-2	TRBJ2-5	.	TGTGCCAGCAGCCCCACTAGCGCCCAAGAGACCCAGTACTTC	CASSPTSAQETQYF
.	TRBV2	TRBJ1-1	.	TGTGCCAGCACAAGGGACAAGAACACTGAAGCTTTCTTT	CASTRDKNTEAFF
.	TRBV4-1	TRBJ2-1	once	TGCGCCAGCAGCCAAGATCACCAAAGTAAGCCATACAATGAGCAGTTCTTC	CASSQDHQSKPYNEQFF
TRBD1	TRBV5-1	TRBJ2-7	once	TGCGCCAGCAGCCCGGGGACAGGGGGGTACGAGCAGTACTTC	CASSPGTGGYEQYF
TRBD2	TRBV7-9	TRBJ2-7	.	TGTGCCAGCAGCTCAGGCACTAGCGGGGTATACGAGCAGTACTTC	CASSSGTSGVYEQYF
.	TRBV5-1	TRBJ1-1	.	TGCGCCAGCAGCTTGGATCATTCGAACACTGAAGCTTTCTTT	CASSLDHSNTEAFF
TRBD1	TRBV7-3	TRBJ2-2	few	TGTGCCAGCAGCTCCACAGGGGGCGCCGGGGAGCTGTTTTTT	CASSSTGGAGELFF
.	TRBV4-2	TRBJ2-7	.	TGTGCCAGCAGCCAAGTTCGGACTAACTCCGAGCAGTACTTC	CASSQVRTNSEQYF